This T cell receptor beta chain emerged from a study of blood T cell repertoires in COVID-19. Whole-study context: COVID-19 samples from acute and convalescent phases originated in the United States, Italy and Spain. Sample material is recorded as cDNA or gDNA derived from T cells, B-cell-depleted T cells, or PBMCs.

Authors' methods: The authors estimated nucleated cell counts from reference gene primer amplification. TCRdb's table, derived via immunoSEQ multiplex PCR, lists solely in-frame clones and lacks some. V and J calls and clone size are given by that table; D and trimming were obtained from the DNA. This sample has 80,000 or so clones, with 86% found just once. Trimming took 1 base from V and 0 from J; bases not matched to a gene: 4. The CDR3 has 15 amino acids. Germline V lookup: CDR1 SGHKS, CDR2 YYEKEE (reference sequence). Sequenced sample: peripheral blood. The clonotype originates from a human donor in a cohort sampled during active COVID-19. The V and J genes are TRBV5-5 and TRBJ2-7; TRBD2 matches at 7 bases. This CDR3 is CASSLSRGSSYEQYF. For the CDR3, the DNA is TGTGCCAGCAGCTTGAGTCGCGGGAGCTCCTACGAGCAGTACTTC. Drawing the rest from reference TRBV5-5 and TRBJ2-7, the complete variable domain is DAGVTQSPTHLIKTRGQQVTLRCSPISGHKSVSWYQQVLGQGPQFIFQYYEKEERGRGNFPDRFSARQFPNYSSELNVNALLLGDSALYLCASSLSRGSSYEQYFGPGTRLTVT.